The clone carrying this T cell receptor (beta chain) was observed a handful of times. Its specificity is not known. TCRdb reanalysed the 5' RACE reads using MiXCR and keeps one entry per CDR3 protein. The data contain some 440,000 distinct CDR3 sequences, 20% to 25% of them singletons. This specimen belongs to a study of identical twins. Overall study results and limits: Invariant T cells like MAIT and iNKT could partly confound the zero-insertion analyses.

Separately, the same data were catalogued under a study of T cells expressing NK-cell markers. That work adds: Seven donors tested HCMV-seropositive and one tested seronegative among the eight sequenced.

The receptor comes from a woman aged 18-35 years in good health. Sequencing was performed on CD4+ T cells sorted from blood.

CDR3 protein: CASSGVLTGASYNSPLHF. The CDR3 nucleotides read TGTGCCAGCAGTGGGGTCCTAACAGGGGCTTCCTATAATTCACCCCTCCACTTT. V gene TRBV27 combines with J gene TRBJ1-6, with TRBD1 matching over 7 bases. The length of the CDR3 is 18 residues. Trimming cost V 5 bases and J 1 base; bases outside gene matches: 11. CDR1 and CDR2 (germline): MNHEY, SMNVEV (reference sequence).